This T cell receptor (beta chain) was recovered during a study of shared T cell receptors in the human thymus (dated by TCRdb to the early 2020s). Regarding the research as a whole: The study examined how the human thymus generates shared, self-reactive T-cell receptor alpha chains.

Its CDR3 holds 15 amino acids, cysteine through phenylalanine. Only the CDR3 region is kept as DNA, spanning 45 bases read in frame from base 1. The V end loses 6 bases and the J end loses 1 base, and a stretch of 15 bases separates them. According to the germline V gene, CDR1 reads SGHVS and CDR2 reads FQNEAQ. About this clone itself: What antigen it recognizes has not been identified. Nothing much larger sits one base from this clone, and base qualities are not available.

The library was made by the immunoSEQ multiplex PCR assay. Not all clones reach the TCRdb copy of this immuneACCESS table, which keeps in-frame sequences only. Checked studies attribute under half of the gap to unresolved V genes and leave the rest unexplained. The sample table contains 720,000 or so clones; only one count was recorded for 80% to 90% of them. The ten largest clones take up more than 0.008% of the sample. This sample was shared with a second study, whose subject was human thymus T cells. As that second paper reports: Donors were immunologically healthy infants undergoing open corrective cardiac surgery for congenital heart defects in Finland. The thymus tissue came from surgical resects taken out during corrective cardiac surgery. Usage of V and J gene segments appeared to be biased in both the thymic and the peripheral blood repertoires. The related research found that thymic TCR repertoires overlapped highly between unrelated individuals. The study used under ten infant thymus samples plus four related peripheral blood samples to characterize TCR alpha and beta repertoires. The infant donors were about 6 to 244 days old, and the cohort included six or seven males and a couple of females. After being mechanically released from the tissue, thymocytes were kept at -70 degrees C in pellets of about 9-32 million cells. A QIAsymphony instrument was used to extract genomic DNA from the frozen cell pellets. Using the immunoSEQ multiplex PCR assay, the TCRB and TCRAD loci were amplified from a standardized quantity of quality-controlled genomic DNA. The V(D)J region was spanned by amplicons of a length sufficient to cover the CDR3 and to identify V and J genes. Amplicon sequencing was performed on an Illumina platform through the commercial immunoSEQ service. Primer bias and sequencing errors were corrected as previously described, and TCRAD and TCRB definitions were based on the IMGT database. Repertoires were analysed with immunoSEQ Analyzer 3.0 and VDJTools, covering basic statistics, V/J segment usage, diversity estimates, rarefaction and pairwise overlap. To estimate diversity, the Chao1, ChaoE, Efron-Thisted, Shannon and inverse Simpson indices were applied, and diversity was also estimated on datasets down-sampled to the smallest sample. For repertoire overlap, CDR3 nucleotide sequence, V gene and J gene had to match strictly, and clustering was done by Jaccard-based multidimensional scaling. Thymus samples yielded on average approximately 840,000 unique TCRB clonotypes, compared with 75,000 to 100,000 from blood samples.

The specimen was thymocytes. Recombination linked TRBV7-8 to TRBJ1-1; the D gene identity is not certain. The origin of this receptor is a girl under three years old with a congenital heart defect. Donor details come from another sample of the same person, matched by shared clones. This receptor has the CDR3 CASSEIGRPNTEAFF. The sequence in DNA is TGTGCCAGCAGTGAGATTGGGCGTCCGAACACTGAAGCTTTCTTT.